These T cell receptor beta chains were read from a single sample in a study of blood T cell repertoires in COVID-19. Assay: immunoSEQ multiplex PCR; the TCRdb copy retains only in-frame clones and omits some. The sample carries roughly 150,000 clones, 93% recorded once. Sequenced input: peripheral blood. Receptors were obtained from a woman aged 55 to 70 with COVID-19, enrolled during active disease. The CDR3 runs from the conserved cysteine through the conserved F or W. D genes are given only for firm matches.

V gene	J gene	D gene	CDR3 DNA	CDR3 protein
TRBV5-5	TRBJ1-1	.	TGTGCCAGCAGCTTGGCGGGACAGAACACTGAAGCTTTCTTT	CASSLAGQNTEAFF
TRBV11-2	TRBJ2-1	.	TGTGCCAGCAGCTTAGATCCTACAGGGTACCGTGAGCAGTTCTTC	CASSLDPTGYREQFF
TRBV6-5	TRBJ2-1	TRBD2	TGTGCCAGCAGACTAGCGGGGGACCCTCGTCAGTTCTTC	CASRLAGDPRQFF
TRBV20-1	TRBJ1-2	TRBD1	TGCAGTGCTTGTGAGACAGGGGATGGCTATGGCTACACCTTC	CSACETGDGYGYTF
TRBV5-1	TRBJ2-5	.	TGCGCCAGCAGCTTGGACAAAAAAGAGACCCAGTACTTC	CASSLDKKETQYF
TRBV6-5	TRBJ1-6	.	TGTGCCAGCATGCGGGGGAGAAGCTCACCCCTCCACTTT	CASMRGRSSPLHF
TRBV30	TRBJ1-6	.	TGTGCCTGGAGTGGGGGACGGGAGAATTCACCCCTCCACTTT	CAWSGGRENSPLHF
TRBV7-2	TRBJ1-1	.	TGTGCCAGCAGCTCGAACCTTATTGAGGGCACTGAAGCTTTCTTT	CASSSNLIEGTEAFF
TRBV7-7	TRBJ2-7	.	TGTGCTAGCAGCCTTGACTTATACTCCTACGAGCAGTACTTC	CASSLDLYSYEQYF
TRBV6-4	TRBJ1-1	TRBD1	TGTGCCAGCTCGACAGGGCGAAACACTGAAGCTTTCTTT	CASSTGRNTEAFF
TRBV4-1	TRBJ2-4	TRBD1	TGCGCCAGCAGCCAAGAACCTGGACAGGGGGGTGCCAAAAACATTCAGTACTTC	CASSQEPGQGGAKNIQYF
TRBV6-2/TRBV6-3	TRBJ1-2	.	TGTGCCAGCAGTTACGGGGGCCCGACCGGGGGCTACACCTTC	CASSYGGPTGGYTF
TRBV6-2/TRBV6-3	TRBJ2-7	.	TGTGCCAGCAGTCCCCACCGCGACCTACTAACCTACGAGCAGTACTTC	CASSPHRDLLTYEQYF
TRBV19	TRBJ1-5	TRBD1	TGTGCCAGTAGGGATACAGGGGCCCAAAAAAAGCCCCAGCATTTT	CASRDTGAQKKPQHF